Following are 31 T cell receptor beta chains from one sample sequenced in a study of blood T cell repertoires in COVID-19. The data were produced by immunoSEQ multiplex PCR, yet TCRdb's version contains in-frame clones alone and is incomplete. The profile shows roughly 250,000 clones, roughly 90% of them singletons. Sequencing used PBMCs or T cells enriched from blood (not recorded which). The source of these receptors is a woman in her twenties or thirties with acute COVID-19.

The V call is TRBV11-1, the J call TRBJ2-5, with 7 nucleotides matching TRBD1. Germline V gene data show CDR1 as SGHAT and CDR2 as FQDESV (reference sequence). With 3 bases clipped from V and 2 bases from J, the junction kept 6 bases outside the gene matches. This CDR3 spans 15 amino acids. The CDR3 DNA follows: TGTGCCAGCAGCTTTCCGGACAGGCAACAAGAGACCCAGTACTTC. Its protein product is CASSFPDRQQETQYF. Looking up the rest from reference TRBV11-1 and TRBJ2-5 gives the full variable domain: EAEVAQSPRYKITEKSQAVAFWCDPISGHATLYWYRQILGQGPELLVQFQDESVVDDSQLPKDRFSAERLKGVDSTLKIQPAELGDSAMYLCASSFPDRQQETQYFGPGTRLLVL.

The chain recombines TRBV3-1 (or the pseudogene TRBV3-2) with TRBJ1-2; D is possibly TRBD1 (5 bases). Trimming stripped 1 base from V and 3 bases from J, with 9 bases between. The CDR3 sequence is 14 residues long. Per the germline V gene, CDR1 is LGHDT and CDR2 is YNNKEL (reference sequence). CDR3 DNA sequence: TGTGCCAGCAGCCAAGGTTCCAGGGACTATGGCTACACCTTC. Translated, it gives CASSQGSRDYGYTF.

The rearrangement joins TRBV5-1 to TRBJ2-1, with TRBD1 matching 8 bases. Germline assignment: CDR1 SGHRS and CDR2 YFSETQ. CDR3 size: 16 residues. Trimming took 4 bases from V and 0 from J; bases not matched to a gene: 6. The CDR3 sequence is CASSRGQASSYNEQFF. The CDR3, as DNA: TGCGCCAGCAGCCGGGGACAGGCGAGCTCCTACAATGAGCAGTTCTTC.

The V and J genes are TRBV6-5 and TRBJ2-7; D is unclear. In germline, CDR1 is MNHEY, CDR2 SVGAGI. The CDR3 spans 12 residues. The V end lost 5 bases, the J end lost 1 base, and 6 bases lay between the germline ends. The CDR3 nucleotides are TGTGCCAGCAGTATCAGGTCCTACGAGCAGTACTTC. This gives the protein CASSIRSYEQYF.

J is TRBJ2-7 and V is TRBV5-1, with 8 positions matching TRBD1. The ends lost 4 bases at V and 4 bases at J; junction bases unmatched: 7. CDR3 size: 14 residues. Germline V lookup: CDR1 SGHRS, CDR2 YFSETQ. Written as DNA, the CDR3 is TGCGCCAGCAGCGCACAGGGGGTCAGGTACGAGCAGTACTTC. Its translation is CASSAQGVRYEQYF.

This clone was observed a few times. Distinct nucleotide sequences in the sample also encode this CDR3. CDR3 bases: TGCGCCAGCAGCCAGGATCTAGCGGGAGGTCTCCTATCCTACGAGCAGTACTTC. Residues: CASSQDLAGGLLSYEQYF. The chain combines TRBV4-3 with TRBJ2-7; the match to TRBD2 covers 11 bases. CDR3 length: 18 amino acids. The V gene's germline CDR1 is LGHNA and CDR2 YSLEER. V was clipped by 3 bases and J by 1 base; unmatched bases: 11.

This clone was picked up one time. The chain employs TRBV2 and TRBJ2-2; 9 nucleotides agree with TRBD1. CDR1 and CDR2 (germline): SNHLY, FYNNEI. Trimming cost V 7 bases and J 5 bases; bases outside gene matches: 5. The CDR3 spans 14 residues. CDR3 region: CASNGQGLTGELFF. The CDR3 DNA follows: TGTGCCAGCAATGGACAGGGGTTAACCGGGGAGCTGTTTTTT. The full variable domain, rest sourced from reference TRBV2 and TRBJ2-2, is EPEVTQTPSHQVTQMGQEVILRCVPISNHLYFYWYRQILGQKVEFLVSFYNNEISEKSEIFDDQFSVERPDGSNFTLKIRSTKLEDSAMYFCASNGQGLTGELFFGEGSRLTVL.

J is TRBJ2-2 and V is TRBV24-1; TRBD1 matches at 8 bases. V gave up 4 bases and J gave up 9 bases; unmatched junction bases: 6. This CDR3 has 14 residues. From germline, CDR1 is KGHDR and CDR2 SFDVKD. CDR3 protein: CATSEGTGHRELFF. In DNA form, the CDR3 reads TGTGCCACCAGTGAAGGGACAGGCCACCGGGAGCTGTTTTTT.

The chain employs TRBV6-5 and TRBJ1-5, with 8 nucleotides matching TRBD1. CDR3 length equals 13 residues. V lost 8 bases and J lost 5; bases outside the gene matches: 5. The germline V gene has CDR1 MNHEY and CDR2 SVGAGI. CDR3 amino acids: CASVGQGDQPQHF. CDR3 in DNA: TGTGCCAGCGTCGGACAGGGTGATCAGCCCCAGCATTTT.

The gene calls are TRBV9 and TRBJ2-1; 11 bases match TRBD2. Trimming at V came to 2 bases and at J to 7 bases, leaving 11 bases not matched to a gene. This CDR3 spans 17 amino acids. The germline V gene encodes CDR1 SGDLS and CDR2 YYNGEE. CDR3 bases: TGTGCCAGCAGCGTCGGGGGGACTAGCGGAGGAATGAATGAGCAGTTCTTC. Its translation is CASSVGGTSGGMNEQFF.

For this clone: One end of the junction is discordant with germline, which a read error may explain. This chain links TRBV11-2 with TRBJ2-3; tentatively, D is TRBD2 (6 bases). CDR1 and CDR2 (germline): SGHAT, FQNNGV. CDR3 size: 18 residues. CDR3 in amino acids: CASSLAGWFSGRTDTQYF. The DNA of the CDR3 is TGTGCCAGCAGCTTAGCAGGGTGGTTTAGCGGACGCACAGATACACAGTATTTT.

This chain joins TRBV4-1 and TRBJ1-1; tentatively, D is TRBD1 (6 bases). Germline V CDR1 and CDR2: MGHRA, YSYEKL. V lost 3 bases, J lost 6 bases, and 14 bases lay in between. The CDR3 extends over 14 amino acids. In DNA form, the CDR3 reads TGCGCCAGCAGCCATACAGGGTCCTGGGCTGAAGCTTTCTTT. Its protein is CASSHTGSWAEAFF.

The chain uses TRBV4-2 and TRBJ1-2; TRBD1 matches at 7 bases. The junction had 10 bases not matched to a gene; V was cut back by 5 bases and J by 4 bases. The germline V gene has CDR1 LGHNA and CDR2 YNFKEQ. This CDR3 has 15 residues. CDR3 in amino acids: CASSSTGTVIYGYTF. CDR3 sequence (DNA): TGTGCCAGCAGCTCGACAGGGACGGTTATCTATGGCTACACCTTC.

The chain joins TRBV9 to TRBJ2-3; TRBD2 aligns across 12 bases. Germline V gene sequence: CDR1 SGDLS, CDR2 YYNGEE. The CDR3 covers 16 residues. V lost 4 bases and J lost 4; bases outside the gene matches: 7. Here the CDR3 reads CASSTATSGSADTQYF. CDR3 sequence (DNA): TGTGCCAGCAGCACCGCGACTAGCGGGAGCGCAGATACGCAGTATTTT.

This clone has only a few counts. The J gene is TRBJ2-2, the V gene TRBV7-2, with D perhaps matching TRBD2 (5 bases). V lost 1 base to trimming and J lost 6 bases, with 15 bases between them. The CDR3 is 16 amino acids. Germline CDR1 reads SGHTA; CDR2 reads FQGNSA. The DNA of the CDR3 is TGTGCCAGCAGCTTAGGAGGGAATTTCTGGGCCGGGGAGCTGTTTTTT. Translating it yields CASSLGGNFWAGELFF.

V is TRBV24-1 and J is TRBJ1-2, with D maybe TRBD1 (5 bases). From germline, CDR1 is KGHDR and CDR2 SFDVKD. The CDR3 spans 13 residues. V lost 7 bases and J 2 bases, leaving 10 bases between the germline ends. CDR3 nucleotide sequence: TGTGCCACCAGCAGTGACAGCAACTATGGCTACACCTTC. Translating it yields CATSSDSNYGYTF.

The CDR3 reads CATTATAGDTQYF. The CDR3 DNA is TGTGCCACCACCGCAACAGCGGGAGATACGCAGTATTTT. The chain recombines TRBV15 with TRBJ2-3; tentative D call: TRBD2 (6 bases). The CDR3 consists of 13 residues. CDR1 is LNHNV, CDR2 YYDKDF, per germline (reference sequence). V lost 7 bases, J lost 5 bases, and 13 bases lay in between.

The chain carries TRBV10-2 and TRBJ1-2; D is uncertain. CDR3 size: 12 residues. Trimming shortened V by 4 bases and J by 4 bases, and 7 bases separated the two germline ends. The V gene's germline CDR1 is WSHSY and CDR2 SAAADI. Here the CDR3 reads CASSGRAYGYTF. For the CDR3, the DNA is TGCGCCAGCAGTGGGCGGGCCTATGGCTACACCTTC.

This chain links TRBV20-1 with TRBJ2-3; the D gene is possibly TRBD2 (6 bases). The CDR3 has 15 residues. From germline, CDR1 is DFQATT and CDR2 SNEGSKA (reference sequence). V lost 3 bases and J lost 1, with 14 bases in between. The CDR3 nucleotides are TGCAGTGCTAGTCCGGTCTCTAGCGGCACAGATACGCAGTATTTT. Protein: CSASPVSSGTDTQYF.

The rearrangement joins TRBV6-5 to TRBJ1-2, with unresolved D. Germline lookup yields CDR1 MNHEY and CDR2 SVGAGI. This CDR3 region has 14 residues. Trimming left V 6 bases short and J 1 base short, with 12 bases between. DNA of the CDR3: TGTGCCAGCAGGTCCTCAGGTATTAACTATGGCTACACCTTC. Translated: CASRSSGINYGYTF.

The gene calls are TRBV6-5 and TRBJ2-1; perhaps TRBD2 as D (5 bases). V lost 2 bases, J lost 5 bases, and 7 bases lay in between. In germline, CDR1 is MNHEY, CDR2 SVGAGI. This CDR3 is built from 13 residues. The chain's CDR3 is CASSYAGNNEQFF. CDR3 coding DNA: TGTGCCAGCAGTTACGCGGGTAACAATGAGCAGTTCTTC.

This clone showed up just once. V and J are TRBV30 and TRBJ1-1; D call uncertain. Germline CDR1 and CDR2: GTSNPN and SVGIG (reference sequence). There are 13 residues in the CDR3. V was trimmed by 0 bases and J by 3 bases, leaving 8 bases between them. CDR3 sequence (DNA): TGTGCCTGGAGTGTACCTTCGGACACTGAAGCTTTCTTT. This translates into CAWSVPSDTEAFF.

The gene calls are TRBV14 and TRBJ2-1; 10 bases line up with TRBD2. V lost 0 bases, J lost 10 bases, and 6 bases stayed unmatched. There are 15 residues in the CDR3. In germline, CDR1 is SGHDN, CDR2 FVKESK. CDR3: CASSQDRLAGEEQFF. Here the CDR3 DNA reads TGTGCCAGCAGCCAAGATCGTCTAGCGGGAGAGGAGCAGTTCTTC. The entire variable domain, with the rest obtained from reference TRBV14 and TRBJ2-1, is as follows: EAGVTQFPSHSVIEKGQTVTLRCDPISGHDNLYWYRRVMGKEIKFLLHFVKESKQDESGMPNNRFLAERTGGTYSTLKVQPAELEDSGVYFCASSQDRLAGEEQFFGPGTRLTVL.

The V call is TRBV6-5, the J call TRBJ1-2; D call uncertain. V was shortened by 5 bases and J by 4 bases, with 17 bases between the two germline ends. Germline CDR1 MNHEY, CDR2 SVGAGI. CDR3 size: 15 residues. Here the CDR3 DNA reads TGTGCCAGCAGTCCCAACTCGGCAGGTGGCTATGGCTACACCTTC. This sequence encodes CASSPNSAGGYGYTF.

There are a few counts of this clone. The V and J genes are TRBV19 and TRBJ2-5; possible D gene TRBD2, 5 bases. Per the germline V gene, CDR1 is LNHDA and CDR2 is SQIVND (reference sequence). V was clipped by 4 bases and J by 3 bases, with 9 bases between them. This CDR3 has 13 amino acids. The CDR3 region has the DNA TGTGCCAGTAGTACCTACGGGGAAGAGACCCAGTACTTC. Translating gives CASSTYGEETQYF.

The gene calls are TRBV5-1 and TRBJ2-5, with a tentative D call TRBD2 (5 bases). Deletions cut 0 bases from V and 5 bases from J, with 8 bases between. In germline, CDR1 is SGHRS, CDR2 YFSETQ. CDR3 size: 13 residues. In DNA form, the CDR3 reads TGCGCCAGCAGCTTGGGGTGGGAGGAGACCCAGTACTTC. Its translation is CASSLGWEETQYF.

This chain uses TRBV27 with TRBJ2-5; D possibly corresponds to TRBD2 (5 bases). V was pared by 6 bases and J by 3 bases, with 20 bases between. CDR1 is MNHEY and CDR2 is SMNVEV in the germline V gene (reference sequence). This CDR3 has 16 amino acids. The CDR3 DNA is TGTGCCAGCAGCCCCCTAGGAGTCAGCGGAAAAGAGACCCAGTACTTC. Residues: CASSPLGVSGKETQYF.

By sample fraction, this clone is medium-sized. The rearrangement uses TRBV28 and TRBJ1-6, with 7 bases aligning to TRBD1. The V segment lost 6 bases and the J segment 6 bases; nucleotides outside the gene matches: 11. Germline V gene data show CDR1 as MDHEN and CDR2 as SYDVKM. The CDR3 runs to 16 residues. CDR3 region: CASSFSRDRVNSPLHF. As DNA, the CDR3 is TGTGCCAGCAGCTTCAGCCGAGACAGGGTTAATTCACCCCTCCACTTT. Using reference TRBV28 and TRBJ1-6 for the parts outside the CDR3, the full variable domain is DVKVTQSSRYLVKRTGEKVFLECVQDMDHENMFWYRQDPGLGLRLIYFSYDVKMKEKGDIPEGYSVSREKKERFSLILESASTNQTSMYLCASSFSRDRVNSPLHFGNGTRLTVT.

This chain links TRBV9 with TRBJ2-7; no definite D call. Germline V gives CDR1 SGDLS, CDR2 YYNGEE. V was pared by 2 bases and J by 3 bases, with 12 bases between. This CDR3 has 14 residues. Here the CDR3 reads CASSVSPLGYEQYF. The CDR3 DNA is TGTGCCAGCAGCGTGAGCCCTCTAGGCTACGAGCAGTACTTC.

This chain connects TRBV28 to TRBJ2-4, with D possibly matching TRBD2 (5 bases). V shed 2 bases and J shed 0 bases, with 8 bases lying between them. Germline values: CDR1 MDHEN, CDR2 SYDVKM. This CDR3 is 15 amino acids long. CDR3 coding DNA: TGTGCCAGCAGTTTAGCGGGTGTAGCCAAAAACATTCAGTACTTC. Translating it yields CASSLAGVAKNIQYF.

This chain uses TRBV5-1 with TRBJ2-5; tentatively, D is TRBD1 (5 bases). CDR1 is SGHRS, CDR2 YFSETQ, per germline. V was pared by 0 bases and J by 6 bases, with 15 bases between. This CDR3 comprises 15 residues. The DNA of the CDR3 is TGCGCCAGCAGCTTGGCACCTGCAGGGCCGCAGACCCAGTACTTC. Encoded protein: CASSLAPAGPQTQYF.